This TCR beta chain was obtained from a study of OX40 agonist ivuxolimab in advanced cancers. Method: immunoSEQ multiplex PCR; TCRdb's copy keeps in-frame clones and lacks some. The table has approximately 82,000 clones, more than 80% seen once. V gave up 1 base and J gave up 6 bases, with 8 bases separating them. Germline V gives CDR1 SGHTA, CDR2 FQGTGA. CDR3 length: 13 amino acids. The chain recombines TRBV7-3 with TRBJ2-3; D not certain. The sequence was collected from an adult with an advanced solid tumor such as melanoma, head and neck, liver or kidney cancer. This specimen consisted of CD4+ or CD8+ T cells sorted from blood, obtained in a trial of the OX40 agonist ivuxolimab. The CDR3 loop is CASSLMLADTQYF. In DNA, the CDR3 is TGTGCCAGCAGCTTAATGTTAGCCGATACGCAGTATTTT.